These T cell receptor beta chains were read from a single sample in a study of cytomegalovirus exposure and HLA in healthy donors. Sequencing used immunoSEQ multiplex PCR; TCRdb keeps in-frame clones, though not all of them. The sample holds 150,000 to 180,000 clones, 86% seen once. The specimen was PBMCs. The receptor source for this set is a human donor in good health. The CDR3 runs from the conserved cysteine through the conserved F or W. A D gene is named only where the DNA matches it firmly. Rows may omit the clone size; those that give it use once, few, many or a size class.

V: TRBV19; J: TRBJ1-5; size: NA; D: NA; CDR3: CASTQGNQPQHF; DNA: TGTGCCAGCACACAGGGCAATCAGCCCCAGCATTTT
V: TRBV30; J: TRBJ1-5; size: NA; D: NA; CDR3: CAWSVHSGRNQPQHF; DNA: TGTGCCTGGAGTGTACACAGCGGCCGCAATCAGCCCCAGCATTTT
V: TRBV7-9; J: TRBJ2-5; size: few; D: TRBD2; CDR3: CASSLVTSGSETQYF; DNA: TGTGCCAGCAGCTTAGTTACTAGCGGGAGTGAGACCCAGTACTTC
V: TRBV6-5; J: TRBJ2-4; size: NA; D: NA; CDR3: CASSSRLAKNIQYF; DNA: TGTGCCAGCAGTTCAAGACTAGCCAAAAACATTCAGTACTTC
V: TRBV6-5; J: TRBJ1-2; size: once; D: NA; CDR3: CASSLSPAELYYGYTF; DNA: TGTGCCAGCAGTTTGTCGCCCGCGGAGCTCTACTATGGCTACACCTTC
V: TRBV7-2; J: TRBJ1-4; size: NA; D: NA; CDR3: CASSLGGGFRIEKLFF; DNA: TGTGCCAGCAGCTTAGGTGGAGGGTTTAGAATTGAAAAACTGTTTTTT
V: TRBV29-1; J: TRBJ2-2; size: NA; D: NA; CDR3: CSVEADRGRNTGELFF; DNA: TGCAGCGTTGAAGCGGATAGGGGAAGGAACACCGGGGAGCTGTTTTTT
V: TRBV9; J: TRBJ2-5; size: NA; D: NA; CDR3: CASSVSGSQETQYF; DNA: TGTGCCAGCAGCGTATCCGGGAGCCAAGAGACCCAGTACTTC
V: TRBV5-6; J: TRBJ1-5; size: NA; D: TRBD1; CDR3: CASSTRQGWVQPQHF; DNA: TGTGCCAGCAGCACCCGACAGGGTTGGGTTCAGCCCCAGCATTTT
V: TRBV6-6; J: TRBJ1-2; size: NA; D: TRBD1; CDR3: CASSAGGEGYTF; DNA: TGTGCCAGCAGCGCAGGGGGCGAAGGCTACACCTTC
V: TRBV11-2; J: TRBJ1-1; size: NA; D: NA; CDR3: CASSLDPVNTEAFF; DNA: TGTGCCAGCAGCTTAGATCCGGTGAACACTGAAGCTTTCTTT
V: TRBV7-3; J: TRBJ2-1; size: NA; D: TRBD2; CDR3: CASSSSRDYNEQFF; DNA: TGTGCCAGCAGCTCGTCCCGGGACTATAATGAGCAGTTCTTC
V: TRBV15; J: TRBJ2-3; size: NA; D: NA; CDR3: CATSKRALTDTQYF; DNA: TGTGCCACCAGTAAGAGAGCGCTCACAGATACGCAGTATTTT
V: TRBV18; J: TRBJ1-5; size: NA; D: TRBD1; CDR3: CASSPGQGSNQPQHF; DNA: TGTGCCAGCTCCCCGGGACAGGGTAGCAATCAGCCCCAGCATTTT
V: TRBV27; J: TRBJ2-1; size: NA; D: NA; CDR3: CASTTPAARYNEQFF; DNA: TGTGCCAGCACCACACCCGCGGCCCGCTACAATGAGCAGTTCTTC
V: TRBV27; J: TRBJ2-2; size: NA; D: NA; CDR3: CASSLQNRVTGTGELFF; DNA: TGTGCCAGCAGTCTCCAAAACAGGGTCACAGGCACCGGGGAGCTGTTTTTT
V: TRBV7-2; J: TRBJ1-2; size: few; D: NA; CDR3: CASSFSGNGYTF; DNA: TGTGCCAGCAGCTTTAGCGGTAATGGCTACACCTTC
V: TRBV19; J: TRBJ1-2; size: NA; D: TRBD1; CDR3: CASNPGGFDGYTF; DNA: TGTGCCAGTAACCCAGGGGGCTTTGACGGCTACACCTTC
V: TRBV11-2; J: TRBJ2-2; size: NA; D: NA; CDR3: CASTLRGKAGGTGELFF; DNA: TGTGCCAGCACGCTTAGAGGAAAGGCAGGGGGGACCGGGGAGCTGTTTTTT
V: TRBV4-2; J: TRBJ1-1; size: once; D: NA; CDR3: CASSQGGMNTEAFF; DNA: TGTGCCAGCAGCCAAGGGGGCATGAACACTGAAGCTTTCTTT
V: TRBV7-9; J: TRBJ1-1; size: NA; D: NA; CDR3: CASTVTGKGAFF; DNA: TGTGCCAGCACTGTGACGGGGAAAGGAGCTTTCTTT
V: TRBV6-7; J: TRBJ2-7; size: NA; D: NA; CDR3: CASSYNSYEQYF; DNA: TGTGCCAGCAGTTATAACTCCTACGAGCAGTACTTC
V: TRBV18; J: TRBJ2-2; size: once; D: NA; CDR3: CASSPSSPSNTGELFF; DNA: TGTGCCAGCTCACCTTCTAGCCCCTCGAACACCGGGGAGCTGTTTTTT
V: TRBV27; J: TRBJ2-1; size: NA; D: TRBD1; CDR3: CASRPDRGRDNEQFF; DNA: TGTGCCAGCAGGCCGGACAGGGGTCGGGACAATGAGCAGTTCTTC
V: TRBV6-6; J: TRBJ2-2; size: NA; D: TRBD1; CDR3: CASTMTGVPGELFF; DNA: TGTGCCAGCACTATGACAGGGGTTCCCGGGGAGCTGTTTTTT
V: TRBV6-5; J: TRBJ2-7; size: NA; D: NA; CDR3: CASSGGTDTSRYF; DNA: TGTGCCAGCAGTGGGGGGACAGACACTAGTCGGTACTTC
V: TRBV27; J: TRBJ2-5; size: NA; D: TRBD2; CDR3: CASSPLAGGPQETQYF; DNA: TGTGCCAGCAGTCCCCTAGCGGGAGGGCCTCAAGAGACCCAGTACTTC
V: TRBV29-1; J: TRBJ1-4; size: NA; D: NA; CDR3: CSVTTLEGATNEKLFF; DNA: TGCAGCGTTACCACATTGGAAGGGGCAACTAATGAAAAACTGTTTTTT
V: TRBV7-9; J: TRBJ1-2; size: NA; D: NA; CDR3: CASSRQVNYGYTF; DNA: TGTGCCAGCAGCCGACAGGTTAACTATGGCTACACCTTC